This T cell receptor (beta chain) was captured by sequencing in a study of CD8 T cells in ankylosing spondylitis (dated by TCRdb to between 2016 and 2019). The study in broad terms: T cell receptor beta repertoires were profiled in healthy donors and ankylosing spondylitis patients so that disease-linked TCR variants could be found. The full study cohort comprised some 27 ankylosing spondylitis patients and 110 or so healthy donors. Peripheral blood was sampled, and synovial fluid was additionally collected from ankylosing spondylitis patients. The full study reports these points: According to the report, matched synovial fluid samples from ankylosing spondylitis patients were significantly enriched for the disease-linked clones. The disease-linked clones showed a CD8+ phenotype and occurred at relatively low frequencies in peripheral blood. Blood from ankylosing spondylitis patients appeared to be characterized by a TCR beta motif made up of 8 or 9 highly homologous amino acid variants. Some motif variants had previously been reported in the synovial fluid and blood of reactive arthritis patients, which suggests shared mechanisms of disease initiation.

The sequencing machine was an Illumina HiSeq 2500. TCR beta libraries were prepared by quantitative 5'-RACE with molecular barcodes. From the authors' description of their analysis: A new computational method, built on a probabilistic model of VDJ rearrangement, was used to identify disease-linked TCR variants. TCRdb reprocessing: public reads trimmed at Q25 with fastp, clones called with MiXCR, in-frame beta chains kept. Rows with a matching CDR3 protein are joined into one entry that keeps the most common DNA and genes. TCRdb's processing, not the authors' own work, is the source of the V and J calls. This sample gives 300,000 to 400,000 distinct CDR3 sequences in total; 11% of them show up just once. In total, the top ten clones hold about 10% of the sample. Measured from the cysteine to the phenylalanine, the CDR3 is 17 residues long. Only the CDR3 part of the read is kept: 51 bases, read in frame from the first base.

Regarding this clonotype: The specificity of this receptor is unknown. Base-call qualities are not available, and no considerably larger clone is one nucleotide away.

The source is a female donor with ankylosing spondylitis or in good health (not recorded which). The receptor chain draws on TRBV21-1 and TRBJ2-1. TRBV21-1 is a pseudogene segment. Sample: blood, either unsorted or a sorted T cell fraction (not recorded which). The sequence in DNA is TGTGCCAGCAGCAGCTCAACCCTAGGCATCGGCTACAATGAGCAGTTCTTC. It specifies CASSSSTLGIGYNEQFF.